This section outlines one T cell receptor beta chain sequence together with its context. Its antigen is currently unknown. The germline gives CDR1 LGHNA, CDR2 YNFKEQ. After removal of 2 bases from V and 5 bases from J, the junction contained 6 bases not matched to a gene. The CDR3 has 17 residues. This sample is drawn from a study of cytomegalovirus exposure and HLA in healthy donors. The study, taken as a whole, reports: V segments that were indistinguishable, TRBV6-2 and TRBV6-3 among them, were omitted from analysis. A previous analysis found most TCR beta V segments productive roughly 87% or roughly 30% of the time. Within a later analysis, the majority of CMV-associated TCR beta chains appeared HLA-restricted. Later on, a genetic analysis was performed. It linked a missense variant in DCLRE1C with V- and J-gene trimming of TCR beta.

The PCR contained 60 Vbeta and 13 Jbeta primers. The protocol was immunoSEQ multiplex PCR, while the TCRdb copy is restricted to in-frame clones and leaves out a portion. The data hold about 160,000 clones, with about 88% observed a single time. The genes are TRBV4-2 and TRBJ2-2; 12 bases fit TRBD2. Sequencing was performed on PBMCs. The source is a woman younger than 30 in good health and CMV-seronegative. DNA for the CDR3: TGTGCCAGCAGCCAAAAAACTAGCGGGGGGCAAACCGGGGAGCTGTTTTTT. It yields the protein CASSQKTSGGQTGELFF.